The T cell receptor (beta chain) described here comes from a study of T cell responses to AZD1222 COVID-19 vaccine. General study results and limits: Increased Spike-specific TCR breadth and depth were observed after two AZD1222 doses.

This clone has a single count. The antigen is not known. V lost 4 bases and J lost 0, with 12 bases in between. The germline V gene has CDR1 KGHSH and CDR2 LQKENI. CDR3 length equals 15 residues. The table came from immunoSEQ multiplex PCR; TCRdb's copy has only in-frame clones and leaves some out. The repertoire consists of under 150,000 clones, with almost 85% occurring once and the leading ten covering about 7.9%. The sequence was obtained from an adult who received the MenACWY meningococcal vaccine as a control. V usage is TRBV18 and J usage is TRBJ1-1; maybe TRBD1 (5 bases). The sequenced sample was peripheral blood, obtained 28 days after the second dose of the MenACWY control vaccine. The DNA for the CDR3 is TGTGCCAGCTCACAGAGAGGAGGGGTGAACACTGAAGCTTTCTTT. Protein sequence: CASSQRGGVNTEAFF.